These 8 T cell receptor beta chains were sequenced from one sample in a study of T-cell reconstitution after alpha-beta-depleted transplantation in children. Library preparation (for TCRbeta) was performed with unique molecular identifiers. TCRdb recomputed calls from the PCR reads with MiXCR, one row per CDR3 protein. The repertoire holds hundreds of thousands of distinct CDR3 sequences, with roughly 17% as singletons. The sequences come from PBMCs from the stem cell graft donor, collected from the stem cell graft. The receptors were sampled from a human donor who donated a stem cell graft to a child with acute myeloid leukemia.

At least ten counts were recorded for this clonotype. The V call is TRBV20-1, the J call TRBJ2-1, with 11 bases lining up with TRBD2. Trimming at V came to 6 bases and at J to 7 bases, leaving 8 bases not matched to a gene. Germline V lookup: CDR1 DFQATT, CDR2 SNEGSKA (reference sequence). CDR3 size: 14 residues. The chain's CDR3 is CSAGGSGGVNEQFF. In nucleotides, the CDR3 is TGCAGTGCAGGAGGTAGCGGGGGGGTAAATGAGCAGTTCTTC.

This clonotype has just a few counts. The chain has TRBV6-5 and TRBJ2-4; 9 bases match TRBD1. V dropped 3 bases and J dropped 7; count of bases not matched to a gene: 7. Germline V gene data show CDR1 as MNHEY and CDR2 as SVGAGI. CDR3 length equals 15 residues. CDR3 DNA: TGTGCCAGCAGTTATGACGGGACAGGGAAGAACATTCAGTACTTC. This translates into CASSYDGTGKNIQYF.

This clonotype has ten or more counts. The rearrangement joins TRBV4-3 to TRBJ2-2, with D possibly being TRBD1 (5 bases). The CDR3 is 14 residues long. In germline, CDR1 is LGHNA, CDR2 YSLEER. V was shortened by 1 base and J by 4 bases, with 7 bases between the two germline ends. CDR3 residues: CASSQAGSTGELFF. The DNA for the CDR3 is TGCGCCAGCAGCCAAGCAGGGTCCACCGGGGAGCTGTTTTTT.

The chain recombines TRBV30 with TRBJ2-7; the D gene is possibly TRBD1 (6 bases). CDR1 is GTSNPN, CDR2 SVGIG, per germline (reference sequence). The length of the CDR3 is 13 residues. V was shortened by 0 bases and J by 5 bases, with 11 bases between the two germline ends. The CDR3 sequence is CAWSVSEGDEQYF. The CDR3 region has the DNA TGTGCCTGGAGTGTGTCCGAGGGGGACGAGCAGTACTTC.

This clonotype appeared a few times. The chain couples TRBV20-1 to TRBJ2-1; TRBD2 aligns across 10 bases. Germline lookup yields CDR1 DFQATT and CDR2 SNEGSKA (reference sequence). J was trimmed by 5 bases and V by 0 bases; bases with no gene match: 10. The CDR3 is 17 residues long. The CDR3 loop reads CSAREFLAGGVHNEQFF. In DNA, the CDR3 is TGCAGTGCTAGAGAATTTTTAGCGGGGGGAGTCCACAATGAGCAGTTCTTC.

V usage is TRBV6-5 and J usage is TRBJ2-5; a weak D match, TRBD1 (6 bases). The germline gives CDR1 MNHEY, CDR2 SVGAGI. Trimming took 2 bases from V and 4 from J, leaving 11 bases between them. This CDR3 has 14 residues. CDR3 amino acids: CASSYPMDRETQYF. The CDR3 coding sequence is TGTGCCAGCAGTTACCCCATGGACAGAGAGACCCAGTACTTC.

This clonotype was detected only a few times. The gene calls are TRBV7-9 and TRBJ2-3; D is possibly TRBD1 (6 bases). V was trimmed by 5 bases and J by 4 bases, leaving 13 bases between them. CDR1 and CDR2 (germline): SEHNR, FQNEAQ (reference sequence). This CDR3 is built from 14 residues. The CDR3 reads CASSQTGGADTQYF. CDR3 nucleotides: TGTGCCAGCAGCCAGACAGGTGGGGCAGATACGCAGTATTTT.

The DNA for the CDR3 is TGTGCCAGCACCATCAACCGGGACAGGAGACACTATGGCTACACCTTC. Its protein is CASTINRDRRHYGYTF. The rearrangement joins TRBV28 to TRBJ1-2, with 8 bases matching TRBD1. The germline V gene encodes CDR1 MDHEN and CDR2 SYDVKM. Trimming took 7 bases from V and 3 from J; bases not matched to a gene: 13. The length of the CDR3 is 16 residues.